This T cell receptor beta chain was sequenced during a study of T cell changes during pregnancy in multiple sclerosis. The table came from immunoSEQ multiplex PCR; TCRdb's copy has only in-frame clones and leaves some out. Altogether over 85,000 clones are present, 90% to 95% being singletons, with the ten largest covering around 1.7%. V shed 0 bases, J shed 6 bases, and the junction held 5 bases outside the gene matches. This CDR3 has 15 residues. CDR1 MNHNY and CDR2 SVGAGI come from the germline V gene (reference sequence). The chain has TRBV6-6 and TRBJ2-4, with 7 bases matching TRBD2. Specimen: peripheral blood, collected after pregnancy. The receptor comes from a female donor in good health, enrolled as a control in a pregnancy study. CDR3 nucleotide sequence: TGTGCCAGCAGTTACTCGCGTAGGGAGGGAAACATTCAGTACTTC. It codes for CASSYSRREGNIQYF.